This record covers a single T cell receptor beta chain. As yet, its antigen is unknown. The CDR3 runs to 15 residues. Germline trimming cut 7 bases from V and 5 bases from J; bases unmatched to any gene: 12. CDR1 and CDR2 (germline): SEHNR, FQNEAQ (reference sequence). Time point given: persistent/refractory GD, antithyroid drugs over 5 years with positive TRAb. PBMC RNA served as the TCR library source. From an endocrinology department in Xi'an, China, came the patients. This record comes from a study of regulatory T cells in long-lasting Graves disease. Turning to the study itself: Over 5 years of antithyroid drugs plus positive TSH receptor antibodies defined persistent Graves' disease. Study-wide results and caveats: Persistent disease samples used TRBV28, TRBJ1-2 and TRBJ2-5 preferentially. Tissue studied was limited to peripheral blood, excluding thyroid tissue.

For TCR beta, libraries came from iRepertoire HTBI primers and Arm-PCR of CDR3 regions. MiXCR, run by TCRdb on the multiplex PCR reads, gives a single entry per CDR3 protein. This table has roughly 360,000 distinct CDR3 sequences, 20% to 25% appearing once. The receptor was isolated from a woman aged 40 to 50 with Graves disease. Specimen: peripheral blood mononuclear cells (PBMCs), collected when the disease was refractory, from a patient treated with antithyroid drugs. The gene calls are TRBV7-9 and TRBJ2-5; TRBD2 agrees at 8 bases. The CDR3 protein is CASTEGAGGWETQYF. CDR3 DNA sequence: TGTGCCAGCACCGAAGGGGCGGGAGGCTGGGAGACCCAGTACTTC.